The rows below give T cell receptor beta chains drawn from one sample of a study of blood T cell repertoires in COVID-19. Data came from immunoSEQ multiplex PCR; TCRdb stores just in-frame clones and leaves some out. The repertoire holds roughly 360,000 clones, with around 87% as singletons. Sequencing was carried out using PBMCs or T cells enriched from blood (not recorded which). The receptor set was obtained from a man between 25 and 39 years old who had recovered from COVID-19. Each CDR3 is given with its conserved first and last residue. The D gene is left open where the match is weak. A row's size may be missing; if present it is once, few, many or a size class.

14,TRBV7-9,NA,TRBJ2-7,NA,TGTGCCAGCAGCTCACCCCGCGGAAAGGGGGAGCAGTACTTC,CASSSPRGKGEQYF
12,TRBV3-1/TRBV3-2,NA,TRBJ2-7,NA,TGTGCCAGCAGCCAAGATTGGGCCGAGCAGTACTTC,CASSQDWAEQYF
14,TRBV5-1,NA,TRBJ1-1,NA,TGCGCCAGCAGCGCTGGGGGGGGGAACACTGAAGCTTTCTTT,CASSAGGGNTEAFF
14,TRBV11-2,NA,TRBJ1-3,TRBD1,TGTGCCAGCAGCTCTACAGGGGTAGGAAACACCATATATTTT,CASSSTGVGNTIYF
14,TRBV11-2,few,TRBJ1-3,NA,TGTGCCAGCAGCTCTCGACTCTCTGGAAACACCATATATTTT,CASSSRLSGNTIYF
16,TRBV24-1,NA,TRBJ2-2,TRBD1,TGTGCCACCAGTGACACCGGGACAGGGAGTCCCGGGGAGCTGTTTTTT,CATSDTGTGSPGELFF
15,TRBV6-5,NA,TRBJ1-3,NA,TGTGCCAGCAGTATCGAGACAAGCTCTGGAAACACCATATATTTT,CASSIETSSGNTIYF
13,TRBV20-1,NA,TRBJ2-5,NA,TGCAGTGCTAGTTCGCGCCTCCAAGAGACCCAGTACTTC,CSASSRLQETQYF
14,TRBV6-5,NA,TRBJ1-1,TRBD1,TGTGCCAGCAGTTACGAGGGGGCGGTCACTGAAGCTTTCTTT,CASSYEGAVTEAFF
16,TRBV4-1,NA,TRBJ1-3,NA,TGCGCCAGCAGCCAAAACAGGGAGGGGACTGGAAACACCATATATTTT,CASSQNREGTGNTIYF
18,TRBV11-2,NA,TRBJ2-3,TRBD2,TGTGCCAGCAGCTTAACCGCATGGGGGGGGACGCGCACAGATACGCAGTATTTT,CASSLTAWGGTRTDTQYF
17,TRBV9,NA,TRBJ1-1,NA,TGTGCCAGCAGCCCACAATCCTCGGACATACTGAACACTGAAGCTTTCTTT,CASSPQSSDILNTEAFF
13,TRBV10-1,NA,TRBJ2-7,TRBD2,TGCGCCAGCAGTATTAGCGGGATCTACGAGCAGTACTTC,CASSISGIYEQYF
12,TRBV6-5,few,TRBJ1-5,NA,TGTGCCAGCTCTCAGAGCAATCAGCCCCAGCATTTT,CASSQSNQPQHF
15,TRBV6-5,NA,TRBJ2-7,TRBD1,TGTGCCAGCACGGTCCGGGGACAGGGGAAATACGAGCAGTACTTC,CASTVRGQGKYEQYF
15,TRBV2,NA,TRBJ1-4,TRBD1,TGTGCCAGCAGTGCCGGGGGACAGCGAATGAATGAACTGTTTTTT,CASSAGGQRMNELFF
15,TRBV5-5,NA,TRBJ1-1,TRBD1,TGTGCCAGCACATTATGGACAGGGCCGAACACTGAAGCTTTCTTT,CASTLWTGPNTEAFF
13,TRBV7-9,NA,TRBJ2-7,NA,TGTGCCAGCAGCTTGACAGCTTCCTACGAGCAGTACTTC,CASSLTASYEQYF
16,TRBV7-2,once,TRBJ1-3,NA,TGTGCCAGCAGCTTACAGGGGCTAAACTCTGGAAACACCATATATTTT,CASSLQGLNSGNTIYF
14,TRBV30,once,TRBJ1-5,NA,TGTGCCTGGAGTCTAGACTTAGCTTCTCAGCCCCAGCATTTT,CAWSLDLASQPQHF
17,TRBV4-2,NA,TRBJ2-1,TRBD2,TGTGCCAGCAGCCGCCGGACTAGCGGGGGCTCCTACAATGAGCAGTTCTTC,CASSRRTSGGSYNEQFF
14,TRBV2,once,TRBJ2-5,TRBD2,TGTGCCAGCAGTGAAGTAAGGACTAGCGAGACCCAGTACTTC,CASSEVRTSETQYF
13,TRBV18,NA,TRBJ1-2,NA,TGTGCCAGCTCACCGGAGGGGAACTATGGCTACACCTTC,CASSPEGNYGYTF
14,TRBV5-1,once,TRBJ2-2,NA,TGCGCCAGCAGCGTTACAGGGTTGTCCGGGGAGCTGTTTTTT,CASSVTGLSGELFF
16,TRBV11-2,once,TRBJ2-1,TRBD1,TGTGCCAGCAGCTCCCCCTTCCGGGACAGGGGTGGTGAGCAGTTCTTC,CASSSPFRDRGGEQFF
14,TRBV19,NA,TRBJ1-6,NA,TGTGCCAGTAGTATAGCGGAGGGAAGTTCACCCCTCCACTTT,CASSIAEGSSPLHF
14,TRBV9,NA,TRBJ2-3,NA,TGTGCCAGCAGCGTAGAGTTAGCAACAGATACGCAGTATTTT,CASSVELATDTQYF
13,TRBV12-3/TRBV12-4,NA,TRBJ1-5,NA,TGTGCCAGCAGCCCGGGTCCAAATCAGCCCCAGCATTTT,CASSPGPNQPQHF
15,TRBV5-4,few,TRBJ2-2,TRBD1,TGTGCCAGCAGCCTGAGGGGGCTGGGCACCGGGGAGCTGTTTTTT,CASSLRGLGTGELFF
16,TRBV3-1/TRBV3-2,NA,TRBJ1-2,NA,TGTGCCAGCAGCGGTAAAACAGGGAAAAATGCGGATGGCTACACCTTC,CASSGKTGKNADGYTF
11,TRBV6-5,NA,TRBJ1-1,NA,TGTGCCAGCCGAGGGTGGACTGAAGCTTTCTTT,CASRGWTEAFF
13,TRBV18,NA,TRBJ1-1,NA,TGTGCCAGCTCAACTGCCGGGGGCACTGAAGCTTTCTTT,CASSTAGGTEAFF
12,TRBV6-5,NA,TRBJ1-2,NA,TGTGCCAGCCAACAGACTAACTATGGCTACACCTTC,CASQQTNYGYTF
12,TRBV20-1,NA,TRBJ2-4,NA,TGCAGTGCTAGTAGTCAGGGGCACATTCAGTACTTC,CSASSQGHIQYF
13,TRBV6-6,NA,TRBJ1-2,TRBD1,TGTGCCAGCATCTTTACAGGGGAGTCTGGCTACACCTTC,CASIFTGESGYTF
13,TRBV6-1,NA,TRBJ2-7,NA,TGTGCCAGCAGTGAAGCGAGGTCTTACGAGCAGTACTTC,CASSEARSYEQYF